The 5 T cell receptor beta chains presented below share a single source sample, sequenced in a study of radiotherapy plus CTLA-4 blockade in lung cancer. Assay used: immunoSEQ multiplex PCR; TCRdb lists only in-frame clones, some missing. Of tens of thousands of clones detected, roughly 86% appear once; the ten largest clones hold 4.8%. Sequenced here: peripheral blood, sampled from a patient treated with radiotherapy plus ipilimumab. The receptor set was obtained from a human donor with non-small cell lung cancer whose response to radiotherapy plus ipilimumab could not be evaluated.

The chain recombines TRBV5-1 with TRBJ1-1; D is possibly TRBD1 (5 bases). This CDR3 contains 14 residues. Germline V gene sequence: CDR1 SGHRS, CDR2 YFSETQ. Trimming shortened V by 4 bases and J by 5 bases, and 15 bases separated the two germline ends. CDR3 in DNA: TGCGCCAGCAGCCCGGAGGGGCGGAGAACTGAAGCTTTCTTT. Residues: CASSPEGRRTEAFF.

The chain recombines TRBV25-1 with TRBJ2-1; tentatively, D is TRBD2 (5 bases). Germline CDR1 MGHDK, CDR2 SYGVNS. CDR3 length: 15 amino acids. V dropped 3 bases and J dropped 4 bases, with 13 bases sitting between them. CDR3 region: CASSDSAEVYNEQFF. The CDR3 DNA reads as TGTGCCAGCAGTGATTCAGCGGAGGTTTACAATGAGCAGTTCTTC.

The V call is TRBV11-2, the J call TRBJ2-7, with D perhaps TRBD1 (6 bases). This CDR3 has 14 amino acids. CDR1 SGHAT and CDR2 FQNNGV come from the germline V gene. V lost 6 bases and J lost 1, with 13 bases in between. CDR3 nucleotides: TGTGCCAGCAGGTCATTTACAGGGTCCTACGAGCAGTACTTC. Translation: CASRSFTGSYEQYF.

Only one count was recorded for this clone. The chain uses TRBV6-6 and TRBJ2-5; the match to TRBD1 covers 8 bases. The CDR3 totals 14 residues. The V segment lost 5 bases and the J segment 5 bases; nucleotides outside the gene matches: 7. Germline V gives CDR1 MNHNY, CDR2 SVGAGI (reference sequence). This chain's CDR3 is CASSLGQGQETQYF. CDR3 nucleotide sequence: TGTGCCAGCAGTCTCGGACAGGGTCAGGAGACCCAGTACTTC.

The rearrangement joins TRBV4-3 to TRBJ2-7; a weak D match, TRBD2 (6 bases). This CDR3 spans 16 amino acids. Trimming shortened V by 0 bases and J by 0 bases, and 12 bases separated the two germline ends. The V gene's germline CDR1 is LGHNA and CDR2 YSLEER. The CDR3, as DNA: TGCGCCAGCAGCCAAGATCGGAGGGTTCCCTCCTACGAGCAGTACTTC. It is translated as CASSQDRRVPSYEQYF.